One and the same sample provided the 31 T cell receptor beta chains below, sequenced in a study of shared clonotypes between healthy human individuals. Sequencing was performed with immunoSEQ multiplex PCR; in TCRdb, only in-frame clones are kept and a portion is missing. This table holds around 720,000 clones, 60% to 75% found once. Sequencing was carried out using memory CD4+ T cells sorted from blood. This sample's subset: CD45RA-negative fraction. Receptor source: a woman aged 25 to 39 in good health.

The chain has TRBV29-1 and TRBJ1-1; 9 bases are a match to TRBD1. This CDR3 is built from 14 residues. Germline lookup yields CDR1 SQVTM and CDR2 ANQGSEA. Unmatched junction bases numbered 6, after V lost 7 bases and J lost 0 bases. CDR3 nucleotides: TGCAGCGGGACAGGGGCATTAATGAACACTGAAGCTTTCTTT. Translating it yields CSGTGALMNTEAFF.

This clone has a handful of counts. The V call is TRBV4-1, the J call TRBJ2-1; TRBD2 matches at 11 bases. This CDR3 is 16 amino acids long. V lost 2 bases, J lost 7 bases, and 7 bases stayed unmatched. The germline gives CDR1 MGHRA, CDR2 YSYEKL. The CDR3 here is CASSQQTSGTQNEQFF. In nucleotides, the CDR3 is TGCGCCAGCAGCCAACAGACTAGCGGGACGCAAAATGAGCAGTTCTTC.

This clone was seen just once. J is TRBJ2-1 and V is TRBV7-8; D is uncertain. With 5 bases removed from V and 6 bases from J, the gap between germline ends came to 11 bases. The CDR3 loop spans 13 amino acids. Germline V gene lookup returns CDR1 SGHVS and CDR2 FQNEAQ. In DNA form, the CDR3 reads TGTGCCAGCAGCCACCAATCTCTCAATGAGCAGTTCTTC. Amino acids: CASSHQSLNEQFF. The full variable domain, in which reference TRBV7-8 and TRBJ2-1 provide the parts outside the CDR3, is GAGVSQSPRYKVAKRGQDVALRCDPISGHVSLFWYQQALGQGPEFLTYFQNEAQLDKSGLPSDRFFAERPEGSVSTLKIQRTQQEDSAVYLCASSHQSLNEQFFGPGTRLTVL.

This chain links TRBV4-2 with TRBJ2-4; TRBD2 might be the D (6 bases). Between the trimmed V and J ends, which lost 4 bases and 0 bases, there was a span of 13 bases. Germline-derived CDR1 and CDR2 are LGHNA and YNFKEQ. The CDR3 contains 16 residues. DNA for the CDR3: TGTGCCAGCAGCCGGCATAGCGGACTAGCCAAAAACATTCAGTACTTC. It translates to CASSRHSGLAKNIQYF.

A remark on this clone: Additional DNA sequences in this sample encode the identical CDR3. This CDR3 reads CASSLGQGAADTQYF. CDR3 sequence (DNA): TGCGCCAGCAGCCTCGGACAGGGGGCCGCAGATACGCAGTATTTT. V and J are TRBV5-1 and TRBJ2-3; 11 bases are shared with TRBD1. Germline V gene sequence: CDR1 SGHRS, CDR2 YFSETQ. This CDR3 spans 15 amino acids. The J segment lost 4 bases and the V segment lost 4 bases, leaving 5 bases of the junction unmatched.

The chain is built from TRBV7-9 and TRBJ2-5, with D perhaps assigned TRBD1 or TRBD2 (5 bases each). The CDR3 runs to 13 residues. The V end was cut by 9 bases, the J end by 5 bases, with 16 bases between. Per the germline V gene, CDR1 is SEHNR and CDR2 is FQNEAQ (reference sequence). For the CDR3, the DNA is TGTGCCAGTGGTACTAGGAACAGGGAGACCCAGTACTTC. The encoded protein is CASGTRNRETQYF.

With regard to this clone: A much larger clone lies a single base off, so this may be a read error. The sample has other DNA sequences that encode this CDR3 too. The chain combines TRBV11-2 with TRBJ2-5; D ambiguous. Germline CDR1 reads SGHAT; CDR2 reads FQNNGV. Trimming removed 5 bases from V and 5 bases from J, with 6 bases in between. The CDR3 consists of 11 residues. CDR3 loop: CASSPKETQYF. The CDR3 DNA follows: TGTGCCAGCAGCCCTAAGGAGACCCAGTACTTC.

Regarding this clone: Other DNA sequences in this specimen translate into the identical CDR3. V gene TRBV5-1 combines with J gene TRBJ2-1; 7 bases match TRBD2. With V trimmed by 2 bases and J by 2 bases, 4 bases remained unmatched. CDR1 SGHRS and CDR2 YFSETQ come from the germline V gene. The CDR3 covers 15 residues. The CDR3 region is CASSFASGAYNEQFF. In nucleotides, the CDR3 is TGCGCCAGCAGCTTCGCGAGCGGGGCCTACAATGAGCAGTTCTTC.

This clone was found a few times. The chain uses TRBV18 and TRBJ2-2; D remains unclear. In germline, CDR1 is KGHSH, CDR2 LQKENI. V lost 3 bases and J 6 bases, leaving 17 bases between the germline ends. CDR3 size: 16 residues. The CDR3 coding sequence is TGTGCCAGCTCACCTTTGGTCATAAGGAATTCCGGGGAGCTGTTTTTT. Amino acid sequence: CASSPLVIRNSGELFF. Combining the CDR3 with reference TRBV18 and TRBJ2-2 gives the whole variable domain NAGVMQNPRHLVRRRGQEARLRCSPMKGHSHVYWYRQLPEEGLKFMVYLQKENIIDESGMPKERFSAEFPKEGPSILRIQQVVRGDSAAYFCASSPLVIRNSGELFFGEGSRLTVL.

The rearrangement uses TRBV28 and TRBJ2-5; TRBD2 is a possible D gene (6 bases). V was cut by 4 bases and J by 7 bases, with 13 bases left in between. Germline V gene lookup returns CDR1 MDHEN and CDR2 SYDVKM. The length of the CDR3 is 13 residues. The CDR3 DNA follows: TGTGCCAGCAGTTCAGGGCCCGGGAGGACCCAGTACTTC. It translates to CASSSGPGRTQYF.

The DNA of the CDR3 is TGTGCCAGCAGCCGGGCCGGGACTAGCGGGAGGCCCGGGGAGCTGTTTTTT. Its translation is CASSRAGTSGRPGELFF. This chain connects TRBV28 to TRBJ2-2; 15 nucleotides line up with TRBD2. Trimming at V came to 6 bases and at J to 6 bases, leaving 8 bases not matched to a gene. CDR1 and CDR2 from the germline V gene are MDHEN and SYDVKM. The CDR3 has 17 amino acids.

DNA of the CDR3: TGCGCCAGCAGCTTGAGAGAATTGGGTACGCAGTATTTT. Translating it yields CASSLRELGTQYF. This chain uses TRBV5-1 with TRBJ2-3; D is undetermined. The CDR3 has 13 amino acids. Trimming pared 1 base from V and 8 bases from J, leaving 11 bases between. CDR1 is SGHRS, CDR2 YFSETQ, per germline.

The chain is built from TRBV5-1 and TRBJ1-2; D is perhaps TRBD1 (5 bases). The CDR3 contains 14 residues. Germline V gene data show CDR1 as SGHRS and CDR2 as YFSETQ. Trimming stripped 1 base from V and 8 bases from J, with 15 bases between. DNA for the CDR3: TGCGCCAGCAGCTTGTATTCGGGGGGTGGCGGCTACACCTTC. Its translation is CASSLYSGGGGYTF.

The chain recombines TRBV19 with TRBJ1-5; D gene ambiguous. The V end lost 6 bases, the J end lost 0 bases, and 18 bases lay between the germline ends. The CDR3 sequence is 17 residues long. Germline values: CDR1 LNHDA, CDR2 SQIVND (reference sequence). Here the CDR3 reads CASSPRVDGNSNQPQHF. The CDR3 coding sequence is TGTGCCAGTAGCCCAAGGGTCGACGGGAATAGCAATCAGCCCCAGCATTTT.

The chain has TRBV29-1 and TRBJ2-5; 9 bases line up with TRBD1. From germline, CDR1 is SQVTM and CDR2 ANQGSEA. This CDR3 has 17 amino acids. Trimming at V came to 2 bases and at J to 5 bases, leaving 15 bases not matched to a gene. The CDR3 here is CSVEKNPEQGARETQYF. CDR3 in DNA: TGCAGCGTTGAAAAGAACCCGGAACAGGGGGCTAGGGAGACCCAGTACTTC.

In this sample, this clone turned up many times. The V gene is TRBV7-9, the J gene TRBJ1-1; possible D gene TRBD1, 5 bases. V was shortened by 3 bases and J by 11 bases, with 13 bases between the two germline ends. CDR3 length: 12 amino acids. Germline CDR1 is SEHNR and CDR2 is FQNEAQ (reference sequence). For the CDR3, the DNA is TGTGCCAGCAGCTTTACAGGACGGGAGGCTTTCTTT. It specifies CASSFTGREAFF.

The chain links TRBV10-3 to TRBJ1-2; D is uncertain. Germline V gene sequence: CDR1 ENHRY, CDR2 SYGVKD. The CDR3 has 11 residues. V lost 8 bases and J 4 bases, leaving 8 bases between the germline ends. The CDR3 DNA reads TGTGCCATCGGGCGGGGCTATGGCTACACCTTC. Translated: CAIGRGYGYTF.

The chain joins TRBV25-1 to TRBJ1-2; D is unclear. The CDR3 covers 13 residues. The V gene's germline CDR1 is MGHDK and CDR2 SYGVNS. The ends were cut back, 5 bases at V and 4 bases at J, with 11 bases in the middle. This CDR3 is CASSSQWAYGYTF. Written as DNA, the CDR3 is TGTGCCAGCAGTTCCCAGTGGGCCTATGGCTACACCTTC.

This CDR3 is CASNRPLTGTPNTEAFF. DNA of the CDR3: TGTGCCAGCAATAGACCACTTACCGGGACACCGAACACTGAAGCTTTCTTT. The genes are TRBV28 and TRBJ1-1; tentatively, D is TRBD1 (6 bases). Germline-derived CDR1 and CDR2 are MDHEN and SYDVKM. The CDR3 is 17 residues long. Deletions cut 7 bases from V and 1 base from J, with 22 bases between.

This clone turned up a few times. Within the sample, other DNA sequences also encode this same CDR3. The chain couples TRBV7-8 to TRBJ1-5; tentatively, D is TRBD1 (6 bases). CDR3 length: 15 amino acids. Between the trimmed V and J ends, which lost 3 bases and 2 bases, there was a span of 11 bases. Germline-derived CDR1 and CDR2 are SGHVS and FQNEAQ. The CDR3 reads CASSLGRGGNQPQHF. CDR3 in DNA: TGTGCCAGCAGCTTGGGCAGGGGAGGCAATCAGCCCCAGCATTTT.

The chain is built from TRBV28 and TRBJ2-5; maybe TRBD1 (6 bases). From germline, CDR1 is MDHEN and CDR2 SYDVKM. The CDR3 has 12 residues. V was pared by 10 bases and J by 4 bases, with 13 bases between. In DNA form, the CDR3 reads TGTGCCACAATCGGACAGTCAGAGACCCAGTACTTC. The encoded protein is CATIGQSETQYF.

The V gene is TRBV18, the J gene TRBJ2-1, with D hard to call. Germline V gene data show CDR1 as KGHSH and CDR2 as LQKENI. V gave up 3 bases and J gave up 8 bases, with 11 bases separating them. CDR3 length: 13 amino acids. The CDR3, as DNA: TGTGCCAGCTCACCGCCCCATGGCCATGAGCAGTTCTTC. It is translated as CASSPPHGHEQFF.

The chain combines TRBV6-5 with TRBJ1-1, with no clear D. The CDR3 contains 12 residues. Per the germline V gene, CDR1 is MNHEY and CDR2 is SVGAGI. Trimming removed 6 bases from V and 5 bases from J, with 10 bases in between. For the CDR3, the DNA is TGTGCCAGCAGCCGACTAGGGACTGAAGCTTTCTTT. As protein: CASSRLGTEAFF.

This rearrangement joins TRBV11-2 to TRBJ2-1; TRBD2 is a possible D gene (5 bases). V shed 4 bases and J shed 9 bases, with 10 bases lying between them. In germline, CDR1 is SGHAT, CDR2 FQNNGV. CDR3 length: 12 residues. The CDR3: CASSSEGPEQFF. For the CDR3, the DNA is TGTGCCAGCAGCTCAGAGGGCCCTGAGCAGTTCTTC.

The chain couples TRBV5-4 to TRBJ1-4; possible D gene TRBD1, 6 bases. The germline CDR1 and CDR2 sequences are SGHNT and YYREEE (reference sequence). This CDR3 has 15 amino acids. V was cut by 0 bases and J by 3 bases, with 9 bases left in between. In nucleotides, the CDR3 is TGTGCCAGCAGCTTGGGGGCAGGGGCTAATGAAAAACTGTTTTTT. Protein: CASSLGAGANEKLFF.

This chain connects TRBV2 to TRBJ1-5; perhaps TRBD1 as D (5 bases). This CDR3 is 13 amino acids long. The germline CDR1 and CDR2 sequences are SNHLY and FYNNEI. Trimming took 4 bases from V and 4 from J, leaving 8 bases between them. The CDR3 DNA reads as TGTGCCAGCAGTGGACAGTATAATCAGCCCCAGCATTTT. It codes for CASSGQYNQPQHF.

This rearrangement joins TRBV5-1 to TRBJ2-3; TRBD2 matches at 11 bases. Per germline, CDR1 SGHRS and CDR2 YFSETQ. V was pared by 3 bases and J by 1 base, with 4 bases of the junction left unmatched. The CDR3 consists of 16 residues. The CDR3 DNA reads as TGCGCCAGCAGCTCCCTAGCGGGAGGACGCACAGATACGCAGTATTTT. Translated: CASSSLAGGRTDTQYF. Complete variable domain (other parts from reference TRBV5-1 and TRBJ2-3): KAGVTQTPRYLIKTRGQQVTLSCSPISGHRSVSWYQQTPGQGLQFLFEYFSETQRNKGNFPGRFSGRQFSNSRSEMNVSTLELGDSALYLCASSSLAGGRTDTQYFGPGTRLTVL.

Notes on this clone: Other DNA sequences in this specimen translate into the identical CDR3. V is TRBV4-1 and J is TRBJ2-2; D might be TRBD2 (7 bases). Germline V gives CDR1 MGHRA, CDR2 YSYEKL. Trimming pared 0 bases from V and 5 bases from J, leaving 10 bases between. The CDR3 runs 15 residues. CDR3 in DNA: TGCGCCAGCAGCCAAGACGGGGGGCGGACCGGGGAGCTGTTTTTT. Translating it yields CASSQDGGRTGELFF.

J is TRBJ2-1 and V is TRBV4-1; 11 bases agree with TRBD2. The length of the CDR3 is 17 residues. Germline loops: CDR1 MGHRA, CDR2 YSYEKL. Trimming cost V 5 bases and J 5 bases; bases outside gene matches: 11. The CDR3 DNA reads TGCGCCAGCAGCGAAATTGTTACTAGCGGGGGTGACAATGAGCAGTTCTTC. Its protein product is CASSEIVTSGGDNEQFF.

V usage is TRBV6-5 and J usage is TRBJ1-3; D uncertain. Germline lookup yields CDR1 MNHEY and CDR2 SVGAGI. The CDR3 runs to 15 residues. V was shortened by 8 bases and J by 0 bases, with 14 bases between the two germline ends. CDR3 DNA sequence: TGTGCCAGCGCTGAGACCCATGTCTCTGGAAACACCATATATTTT. This translates into CASAETHVSGNTIYF.

J is TRBJ1-5 and V is TRBV7-9; 9 bases agree with TRBD1. V was pared by 6 bases and J by 8 bases, with 5 bases of the junction left unmatched. The CDR3 loop spans 13 amino acids. Germline CDR1 and CDR2: SEHNR and FQNEAQ (reference sequence). The CDR3 reads CASSGQGMEPQHF. The CDR3 DNA sequence: TGTGCCAGCAGTGGACAGGGGATGGAGCCCCAGCATTTT.